Listed here are 19 T cell receptor beta chains from one sample, sequenced in a study of blood T cell repertoires in COVID-19. Using immunoSEQ multiplex PCR, the repertoire was profiled, and TCRdb retains in-frame clones only, with some absent. The top ten clones hold roughly 19% of a sample with about 170,000 clones, 80% to 90% of them seen once. Sequencing was carried out using peripheral blood. The receptor source for this set is a woman aged 70-85 years who had recovered from COVID-19.

The gene calls are TRBV11-1 and TRBJ2-3, with D possibly TRBD2 on 5 matching bases. Germline V lookup: CDR1 SGHAT, CDR2 FQDESV (reference sequence). This CDR3 comprises 16 residues. Trimming cost V 1 base and J 3 bases, with 14 bases left between them. The CDR3 protein is CASSLVGGPPTDTQYF. The CDR3 DNA follows: TGTGCCAGCAGCTTAGTCGGCGGGCCCCCTACAGATACGCAGTATTTT.

This sequence joins TRBV28 and TRBJ2-5; TRBD2 aligns across 9 bases. The CDR3 sequence is 18 residues long. Germline V gene sequence: CDR1 MDHEN, CDR2 SYDVKM. Trimming at V came to 7 bases and at J to 3 bases, leaving 18 bases not matched to a gene. The CDR3 bases are TGTGCCAGCACCCAAAAGAGTTGGGGACTAGCAGTAGAAGAGACCCAGTACTTC. Amino acids: CASTQKSWGLAVEETQYF. Full variable domain (rest looked up from reference TRBV28 and TRBJ2-5): DVKVTQSSRYLVKRTGEKVFLECVQDMDHENMFWYRQDPGLGLRLIYFSYDVKMKEKGDIPEGYSVSREKKERFSLILESASTNQTSMYLCASTQKSWGLAVEETQYFGPGTRLLVL.

The CDR3 bases are TGTGCCAGCAGCTTAGGCGGCGGGGCCACCGGGGAGCTGTTTTTT. Translated: CASSLGGGATGELFF. The V and J genes are TRBV7-2 and TRBJ2-2; possible D gene TRBD2, 6 bases. The V and J ends lost 1 base and 4 bases respectively, with 10 bases between them. CDR1 and CDR2 from the germline V gene are SGHTA and FQGNSA. This CDR3 is built from 15 residues. Together with reference TRBV7-2 and TRBJ2-2, the CDR3 gives the full variable domain: GAGVSQSPSNKVTEKGKDVELRCDPISGHTALYWYRQSLGQGLEFLIYFQGNSAPDKSGLPSDRFSAERTGGSVSTLTIQRTQQEDSAVYLCASSLGGGATGELFFGEGSRLTVL.

This clone was detected only once. The V and J genes are TRBV18 and TRBJ2-5; possibly TRBD1 for D (5 bases). The CDR3 spans 13 residues. Trimming took off 4 bases at V and 3 bases at J, with 9 bases between the two ends. CDR1 and CDR2 (germline): KGHSH, LQKENI. CDR3 protein: CASSQGHKETQYF. The CDR3 nucleotides read TGTGCCAGCTCACAAGGACATAAAGAGACCCAGTACTTC.

The chain is built from TRBV29-1 and TRBJ2-1, with 7 bases identical to TRBD2. After removal of 2 bases from V and 0 bases from J, the junction contained 7 bases not matched to a gene. The CDR3 is 16 residues long. The germline V gene has CDR1 SQVTM and CDR2 ANQGSEA. Here the CDR3 DNA reads TGCAGCGTTGAATGGTTGGGGGGGAGCTCCTACAATGAGCAGTTCTTC. Translating it yields CSVEWLGGSSYNEQFF.

The CDR3 protein is CASSLEGGHRAEAFF. The CDR3 coding sequence is TGTGCCAGCAGCTTGGAGGGAGGGCATAGGGCTGAAGCTTTCTTT. The chain couples TRBV5-5 to TRBJ1-1; D is unresolved. Per germline, CDR1 SGHKS and CDR2 YYEKEE (reference sequence). This CDR3 has 15 amino acids. Trimming shortened V by 0 bases and J by 6 bases, and 15 bases separated the two germline ends.

This clone was found a few times. The chain employs TRBV5-8 and TRBJ1-3; TRBD1 aligns across 7 bases. The CDR3 is 17 amino acids. Germline V gene lookup returns CDR1 SGHTS and CDR2 YDEGEE. J was trimmed by 0 bases and V by 4 bases; bases with no gene match: 10. The CDR3: CASSPLSAGGSGNTIYF. The CDR3 coding sequence is TGTGCCAGCAGCCCCCTCTCGGCAGGGGGCTCTGGAAACACCATATATTTT.

The J gene is TRBJ2-1, the V gene TRBV19; TRBD2 agrees at 8 bases. Germline assignment: CDR1 LNHDA and CDR2 SQIVND (reference sequence). The CDR3 runs to 14 residues. Trimming cost V 5 bases and J 3 bases; bases outside gene matches: 3. The CDR3 reads CASSLLAGYNEQFF. The CDR3 DNA reads TGTGCCAGTAGTCTCCTAGCGGGCTACAATGAGCAGTTCTTC.

This chain links TRBV13 with TRBJ1-1, with 10 bases lining up with TRBD1. This CDR3 contains 14 residues. Germline V CDR1 and CDR2: PRHDT, FYEKMQ (reference sequence). V lost 5 bases to trimming and J lost 5 bases; unmatched junction nucleotides: 5. Here the CDR3 reads CASSLGQGYTEAFF. The CDR3 nucleotides are TGTGCCAGCAGCCTGGGACAGGGGTATACTGAAGCTTTCTTT.

The genes are TRBV6-5 and TRBJ1-2, with 8 positions matching TRBD1. Germline loops: CDR1 MNHEY, CDR2 SVGAGI. This CDR3 is built from 13 residues. V gave up 5 bases and J gave up 5 bases; unmatched junction bases: 4. This CDR3 reads CASSRTGMYGYTF. The CDR3 DNA follows: TGTGCCAGCAGTCGGACAGGGATGTATGGCTACACCTTC.

This clone was recorded once. The chain combines TRBV27 with TRBJ1-2, with D possibly being TRBD1 (5 bases). The CDR3 totals 12 residues. The germline V gene encodes CDR1 MNHEY and CDR2 SMNVEV (reference sequence). V lost 4 bases to trimming and J lost 8 bases, with 11 bases between them. The DNA for the CDR3 is TGTGCCAGCAGTTCCCAGGACACCGGCTACACCTTC. Translating it yields CASSSQDTGYTF.

V and J are TRBV30 and TRBJ2-1, with 11 bases lining up with TRBD2. The CDR3 has 14 residues. Looked up from germline, CDR1 is GTSNPN and CDR2 is SVGIG (reference sequence). V lost 4 bases and J lost 6; bases outside the gene matches: 5. For the CDR3, the DNA is TGTGCCTGGACACGGACTAGCGGGCCCAATGAGCAGTTCTTC. Translation gives CAWTRTSGPNEQFF.

This rearrangement joins TRBV5-1 to TRBJ2-2; 10 nucleotides match TRBD2. Germline CDR1 is SGHRS and CDR2 is YFSETQ. Losses at the gene ends were 3 bases for V and 3 bases for J; bases not matched to a gene: 2. The CDR3 contains 15 residues. The CDR3 DNA reads TGCGCCAGCAGCTACCTAGCGGGGGACACCGGGGAGCTGTTTTTT. This codes for CASSYLAGDTGELFF.

The chain joins TRBV6-5 to TRBJ1-2, with 7 bases matching TRBD1. The CDR3 extends over 13 amino acids. The trim removed 0 bases at V and 8 bases at J, leaving 3 bases unmatched. Germline CDR1 and CDR2: MNHEY and SVGAGI. CDR3 nucleotides: TGTGCCAGCAGTTACTCACAGGGGAGCGGCTACACCTTC. Translation: CASSYSQGSGYTF.

The J gene is TRBJ2-7, the V gene TRBV5-1, with 11 positions matching TRBD2. The V and J ends lost 3 bases and 0 bases, in that order; junction bases with no gene match: 8. CDR1 and CDR2 (germline): SGHRS, YFSETQ. The CDR3 covers 17 residues. The DNA for the CDR3 is TGCGCCAGCAGCTCCACCAAGACTAGCGGGGCCTCCTACGAGCAGTACTTC. This encodes CASSSTKTSGASYEQYF.

Here the CDR3 DNA reads TGTGCTAGTGGCCTGGGGCTCTCTGGAAACACCATATATTTT. Its translation is CASGLGLSGNTIYF. The chain links TRBV12-5 to TRBJ1-3; tentatively, D is TRBD1 (5 bases). Trimming left V 6 bases short and J 0 bases short, with 9 bases between. The CDR3 has 14 amino acids. The germline gives CDR1 LGHNT, CDR2 FRNRAP. The full variable domain, rest sourced from reference TRBV12-5 and TRBJ1-3, is DARVTQTPRHKVTEMGQEVTMRCQPILGHNTVFWYRQTMMQGLELLAYFRNRAPLDDSGMPKDRFSAEMPDATLATLKIQPSEPRDSAVYFCASGLGLSGNTIYFGEGSWLTVV.

This rearrangement joins TRBV5-1 to TRBJ1-1, with D possibly TRBD1 on 6 matching bases. The CDR3 runs to 15 residues. In germline, CDR1 is SGHRS, CDR2 YFSETQ. The germline V and J ends were trimmed by 0 bases and 4 bases, with 13 bases remaining between them. CDR3 loop: CASSLEGGAVTEAFF. The CDR3 DNA reads as TGCGCCAGCAGCTTGGAAGGGGGGGCGGTCACTGAAGCTTTCTTT.

The chain has TRBV5-4 and TRBJ2-3; D call uncertain. The CDR3 sequence is 13 residues long. The V end was cut by 3 bases, the J end by 6 bases, with 11 bases between. Looked up from germline, CDR1 is SGHNT and CDR2 is YYREEE (reference sequence). The CDR3 nucleotides are TGTGCCAGCAGCTGGGCCCACAGCGATACGCAGTATTTT. Residues: CASSWAHSDTQYF.

The sample holds one count of this clone. A much larger clone differs by one base, so this may be a read error. The rearrangement uses TRBV3-1 (or the pseudogene TRBV3-2) and TRBJ1-5, with D possibly matching TRBD1 (6 bases). Germline V CDR1 and CDR2: LGHDT, YNNKEL (reference sequence). The V end lost 3 bases, the J end lost 2 bases, and 11 bases lay between the germline ends. The CDR3 sequence is 15 residues long. The CDR3 region is CASSQGARGNQPQHF. CDR3 DNA sequence: TGTGCCAGCAGCCAGGGGGCGCGGGGCAATCAGCCCCAGCATTTT.